This TCR beta chain was recorded in a study of T cell responses to AZD1222 COVID-19 vaccine. Study-level points and caveats: Clonal diversity may have been underestimated, and the donors were mostly white British, with more females than males.

A remark on this clone: The antigen is unknown.

The protocol was immunoSEQ multiplex PCR, while the TCRdb copy is restricted to in-frame clones and leaves out a portion. The data contain 150,000 to 200,000 clones, more than 75% of them singletons. The source of this sequence is an adult in good health. This specimen consisted of peripheral blood, obtained on day 0 of MenACWY control vaccination.

The CDR3 region has the DNA TGCGCCAGCAGCGCCCGACAGGCCTCCTACGAGCAGTACTTC. Protein sequence: CASSARQASYEQYF. The V and J genes are TRBV5-1 and TRBJ2-7; D perhaps matches TRBD1 (6 bases). Trimming shortened V by 4 bases and J by 0 bases, and 11 bases separated the two germline ends. Germline V lookup: CDR1 SGHRS, CDR2 YFSETQ. CDR3 length equals 14 residues.